One sample yielded the 13 T cell receptor beta chains listed below, sequenced in a study of blood T cell repertoires in COVID-19. Here immunoSEQ multiplex PCR was the method, and the copy in TCRdb shows in-frame clones only, minus some. The repertoire has 130,000 to 150,000 clones, around 87% of them found once; the top ten carry 0.95% to 1.5%. What was sequenced was PBMCs or T cells enriched from blood (not recorded which). The receptors come from a woman in her twenties or thirties with acute COVID-19.

This sequence joins TRBV28 and TRBJ1-2; D unresolved. From germline, CDR1 is MDHEN and CDR2 SYDVKM. Trimming stripped 4 bases from V and 2 bases from J, with 11 bases between. The CDR3 consists of 14 residues. CDR3 bases: TGTGCCAGCAGTTCCCCAGGTCCCAACTATGGCTACACCTTC. This sequence encodes CASSSPGPNYGYTF.

The genes are TRBV10-3 and TRBJ1-1, with D tentatively TRBD1 (5 bases). V was pared by 3 bases and J by 2 bases, with 13 bases between. Germline lookup yields CDR1 ENHRY and CDR2 SYGVKD. The CDR3 runs to 15 residues. The DNA of the CDR3 is TGTGCCATCAGTGATCTCGGACAAACAAACACTGAAGCTTTCTTT. Protein sequence: CAISDLGQTNTEAFF.

For this clone: Other DNA sequences within the sample encode an identical CDR3. The chain carries TRBV4-2 and TRBJ2-1, with 7 positions matching TRBD2. V dropped 0 bases and J dropped 0; count of bases not matched to a gene: 5. CDR1 LGHNA and CDR2 YNFKEQ come from the germline V gene. The CDR3 runs to 17 residues. CDR3 bases: TGTGCCAGCAGCCAAGATCTGGGAGGGAGCTCCTACAATGAGCAGTTCTTC. It encodes CASSQDLGGSSYNEQFF.

V is TRBV29-1 and J is TRBJ2-3; 8 bases are a match to TRBD2. The V and J ends lost 4 bases and 0 bases, in that order; junction bases with no gene match: 6. The CDR3 length is 15 residues. The V gene's germline CDR1 is SQVTM and CDR2 ANQGSEA. The CDR3 DNA reads as TGCAGCGTTGCTGCGCCTAGCGGGAGCACAGATACGCAGTATTTT. It is translated as CSVAAPSGSTDTQYF.

The J gene is TRBJ2-1, the V gene TRBV7-9, with TRBD2 matching 12 bases. The germline gives CDR1 SEHNR, CDR2 FQNEAQ (reference sequence). This CDR3 spans 15 amino acids. V was clipped by 8 bases and J by 8 bases; unmatched bases: 10. The CDR3 DNA reads TGTGCCAGCGCTCCCGGACTAGCGGGATGGGATGAGCAGTTCTTC. This sequence encodes CASAPGLAGWDEQFF.

The chain links TRBV5-1 to TRBJ2-1; 9 nucleotides match TRBD1. The V gene's germline CDR1 is SGHRS and CDR2 YFSETQ. Germline trimming cut 2 bases from V and 1 base from J; bases unmatched to any gene: 1. The CDR3 runs to 15 residues. Here the CDR3 DNA reads TGCGCCAGCAGCTTAGACAGGGGGTCCTACAATGAGCAGTTCTTC. Its translation is CASSLDRGSYNEQFF.

The V and J genes are TRBV28 and TRBJ1-2; TRBD1 aligns across 9 bases. Losses at the gene ends were 7 bases for V and 7 bases for J; bases not matched to a gene: 13. This CDR3 is built from 15 residues. The germline CDR1 and CDR2 sequences are MDHEN and SYDVKM. The CDR3 DNA follows: TGTGCCAGCAATAATTACGTCCGACAGGGGGGTGGCTACACCTTC. Translating it yields CASNNYVRQGGGYTF.

This chain joins TRBV7-9 and TRBJ1-5; TRBD1 might be the D (5 bases). V lost 5 bases to trimming and J lost 5 bases, with 13 bases between them. Germline V gives CDR1 SEHNR, CDR2 FQNEAQ (reference sequence). The CDR3 has 14 amino acids. For the CDR3, the DNA is TGTGCCAGCAGCCAAGACAGTGGCGATCAGCCCCAGCATTTT. Translation: CASSQDSGDQPQHF.

The chain employs TRBV19 and TRBJ2-7; 11 nucleotides agree with TRBD1. V lost 11 bases and J lost 5; bases outside the gene matches: 8. CDR3 length equals 13 residues. In germline, CDR1 is LNHDA, CDR2 SQIVND (reference sequence). CDR3 in amino acids: CASRGDRGNEQYF. The CDR3 region has the DNA TGTGCCTCACGGGGGGACAGGGGGAACGAGCAGTACTTC.

Comment on this clone: Other DNA sequences in the same sample also yield this CDR3. V usage is TRBV5-1 and J usage is TRBJ1-4; no reliable D call. With 3 bases removed from V and 0 bases from J, the gap between germline ends came to 12 bases. The CDR3 has 16 residues. Germline lookup yields CDR1 SGHRS and CDR2 YFSETQ. CDR3 in DNA: TGCGCCAGCAGCTCGGGGAGGGCCACAACTAATGAAAAACTGTTTTTT. Amino acid sequence: CASSSGRATTNEKLFF.

The chain is built from TRBV25-1 and TRBJ1-4, with 7 bases identical to TRBD1. The trim removed 5 bases at V and 7 bases at J, leaving 4 bases unmatched. From germline, CDR1 is MGHDK and CDR2 SYGVNS. This CDR3 is built from 13 residues. CDR3 nucleotides: TGTGCCAGCAGTTCAAGGGGGCGTGAAAAACTGTTTTTT. It is translated as CASSSRGREKLFF. Full variable domain (outside the CDR3, taken from reference TRBV25-1 and TRBJ1-4): EADIYQTPRYLVIGTGKKITLECSQTMGHDKMYWYQQDPGMELHLIHYSYGVNSTEKGDLSSESTVSRIRTEHFPLTLESARPSHTSQYLCASSSRGREKLFFGSGTQLSVL.

The V gene is TRBV28, the J gene TRBJ1-3; D remains ambiguous. CDR1 MDHEN and CDR2 SYDVKM come from the germline V gene. The CDR3 contains 17 residues. V dropped 8 bases and J dropped 0 bases, with 20 bases sitting between them. DNA for the CDR3: TGTGCCAGCGGCTGGACTCCAGCGAAGAGCTCTGGAAACACCATATATTTT. This gives the protein CASGWTPAKSSGNTIYF.

The V and J genes are TRBV20-1 and TRBJ1-3; no clear D. Germline V CDR1 and CDR2: DFQATT, SNEGSKA (reference sequence). The CDR3 has 14 residues. Trimming stripped 3 bases from V and 0 bases from J, with 9 bases between. CDR3 sequence (DNA): TGCAGTGCTAGTGGGCCCAACTCTGGAAACACCATATATTTT. Translated, it gives CSASGPNSGNTIYF.